This T cell receptor beta chain was sequenced during a study of identical twins. There are a few counts of this clonotype. V dropped 6 bases and J dropped 9; count of bases not matched to a gene: 11. Per germline, CDR1 SQVTM and CDR2 ANQGSEA. The CDR3 length is 12 residues. From the 5' RACE reads, TCRdb called clonotypes with MiXCR, one entry per CDR3 protein. The sample has about 290,000 distinct CDR3 sequences; roughly 10% are singletons. These data were also filed under a second study, of yellow fever vaccine responses in identical twins.

This chain links TRBV29-1 with TRBJ2-7; 7 bases are shared with TRBD1. This receptor was taken from a young woman in good health. The sample comprised CD8+ T cells sorted from blood. CDR3 nucleotide sequence: TGCAGCGTGTCTACCGGGACAGCAGCGCAGTACTTC. Its protein product is CSVSTGTAAQYF.